The present entry profiles one T cell receptor beta chain with its context. Its matching antigen is unknown. The sample originates from a study of cytomegalovirus exposure and HLA in healthy donors. Study results and limitations: By a later analysis, the bulk of CMV-associated TCR beta chains appeared HLA-restricted.

The PCR was carried out with 60 Vbeta primers and 13 Jbeta primers. Profiling relied on immunoSEQ multiplex PCR, and the TCRdb table lists in-frame clones only, not all of them. Of more than 150,000 clones listed, about 80% are singletons. The CDR3 covers 14 residues. Germline assignment: CDR1 MNHNY and CDR2 SVGAGI (reference sequence). Trimming stripped 8 bases from V and 6 bases from J, with 19 bases between. The receptor was derived from a woman aged 45 to 65 in good health and CMV-seropositive. The chain is built from TRBV6-6 and TRBJ1-2, with D perhaps matching TRBD1 (6 bases). Sequencing was carried out using PBMCs. In nucleotides, the CDR3 is TGTGCCAGCCAGCGGTCAGGGGCGCCGGATGGCTACACCTTC. The encoded protein is CASQRSGAPDGYTF.